This TCR beta chain was documented in a study of ipilimumab plus nivolumab after autologous stem cell transplantation. V was trimmed by 4 bases and J by 5 bases, leaving 12 bases between them. CDR1 SGHDT and CDR2 YYEEEE come from the germline V gene. The CDR3 consists of 13 residues. Comments on this clone: A read error likely explains this, since a far larger clone differs by one base.

TCRdb's copy holds only in-frame clones and misses some; the assay was immunoSEQ multiplex PCR. The repertoire has 2,100 or so clones, around 80% of them found once; the top ten carry 58%. The chain is built from TRBV5-6 and TRBJ1-2; D may be TRBD1 (5 bases). Sequences were derived from PBMCs, sampled in a trial of ipilimumab plus nivolumab as post-transplant consolidation. This receptor was taken from a male donor with multiple myeloma. The CDR3 region is CASSPGGEYGYTF. The CDR3, as DNA: TGTGCCAGCAGCCCAGGAGGGGAGTATGGCTACACCTTC.